These T cell receptor beta chains were read from a single sample in a study of cytomegalovirus exposure and HLA in healthy donors. Using immunoSEQ multiplex PCR, the repertoire was profiled, and TCRdb retains in-frame clones only, with some absent. This table lists approximately 30,000 clones. Material: PBMCs. The receptors derive from a woman aged 40 to 50 in good health and CMV-seropositive. Each CDR3 is given without its conserved first and last residue. Each record gives: V gene, CDR3 protein.

>TRBV6-1
ASSESKFTGELF
>TRBV19
ASSPQGANYGYT
>TRBV18
ASSPPLGLADLNTEAF
>TRBV30
AWSGGGNQETQY
>TRBV30
AWSRTNEKLF
>TRBV6-1
ASRDTSNTEAF
>TRBV25-1
ASRDRGQGYT
>TRBV5-1
VIRGSLVTGELF
>TRBV5-4
ASSPGGEGFGETQY
>TRBV30
AWSVVGTSGRGEQF
>TRBV6-5
ASSYCLSRGRDEQF
>TRBV7-9
ASSQGGGEQY
>TRBV18
ASSRGQGDGYT
>TRBV10-3
ATQGAGEKLF
>TRBV7-7
ASSSELAGGRGTQY
>TRBV18
ASSPGLDNYGYT
>TRBV18
ASSPTGGGYYEQY
>TRBV29-1
SVEGRWGGHGYT
>TRBV28
ASSFLGGASTDTQY
>TRBV30
AWSLIGHPYSNQPQH
>TRBV9
ASSVSGSGYNEQF
>TRBV19
ASSISSGLYQPQH
>TRBV5-8
ASKGGGGETQY
>TRBV4-1
ASSQGGRAGDEQY
>TRBV9
ASSVAKTSGLDNEQF
>TRBV9
ARSRAYEQF
>TRBV18
ASSPPAGGGGEQY
>TRBV9
ASSVGPQPSDNEQF
>TRBV5-1
ASSFGGDTEAF
>TRBV15
ATSRGQIYEQY
>TRBV4-3
ASSPSQGASYEQY
>TRBV2
ASSRDHMNTEAF
>TRBV6-5
ASSRTGFYEQY
>TRBV5-1
ASSLARSSGPRDEQY
>TRBV9
ASSVGTGIASEAF
>TRBV18
ASSPESYEQY
>TRBV5-1
ASSLAGLAVAREQY
>TRBV9
ASSARLAGELF
>TRBV7-9
ASSLGLGDTEAF
>TRBV28
ASSSTQGIPYEQY
>TRBV29-1
SVTSGIGTDTQY
>TRBV2
ASGVGSGDEQY
>TRBV28
ASRTGQNEKLF
>TRBV7-9
ASSLILAGGNEQY
>TRBV29-1
SAQGETNEKLF
>TRBV29-1
SVALGGNTEAL
>TRBV18
ASSPLTGTGELF
>TRBV2
ASSEYGKQPQH